The 20 T cell receptor beta chains given below trace back to one sample, sequenced in a study of neoadjuvant nivolumab and ipilimumab in lung cancer. Repertoires were generated with immunoSEQ multiplex PCR, while TCRdb's copy carries only in-frame clones and drops some. The table includes roughly 34,000 clones, more than 90% detected once. Sequenced here: peripheral blood, sampled after neoadjuvant nivolumab, alone or with ipilimumab, at or shortly before surgery. These receptors came from an adult with non-small cell lung cancer.

The V and J genes are TRBV18 and TRBJ2-3, with a weak D call TRBD2 (6 bases). V was shortened by 2 bases and J by 0 bases, with 6 bases between the two germline ends. This CDR3 spans 14 amino acids. Germline V gene lookup returns CDR1 KGHSH and CDR2 LQKENI. The CDR3 reads CASSPGGSTDTQYF. The CDR3 coding sequence is TGTGCCAGCTCACCAGGGGGGAGCACAGATACGCAGTATTTT.

The chain joins TRBV7-2 to TRBJ1-5; no reliable D call. Germline CDR1 is SGHTA and CDR2 is FQGNSA. The ends were cut back, 2 bases at V and 2 bases at J, with 4 bases in the middle. This CDR3 comprises 13 residues. The CDR3 nucleotides read TGTGCCAGCAGCTTAACAGGCAATCAGCCCCAGCATTTT. Translated: CASSLTGNQPQHF.

The table lists this clone with a count of one. The J gene is TRBJ2-1, the V gene TRBV6-6; no clear D gene. This CDR3 contains 11 residues. Germline V gene data show CDR1 as MNHNY and CDR2 as SVGAGI (reference sequence). V shed 8 bases and J shed 10 bases, with 12 bases lying between them. The CDR3 nucleotides read TGTGCCAGCTTCGGCGGAAAGGAGCAGTTCTTC. This codes for CASFGGKEQFF.

This clone has just one count. V and J are TRBV5-4 and TRBJ2-2; maybe TRBD1 (5 bases). The CDR3 is 14 amino acids. CDR1 is SGHNT, CDR2 YYREEE, per germline (reference sequence). Trimming took 4 bases from V and 2 from J, leaving 9 bases between them. The CDR3 DNA reads TGTGCCAGCAGCCGTACAGGAAACACCGGGGAGCTGTTTTTT. Its protein product is CASSRTGNTGELFF.

The V and J genes are TRBV5-5 and TRBJ2-7; 11 bases agree with TRBD2. Germline V gene data show CDR1 as SGHKS and CDR2 as YYEKEE (reference sequence). The CDR3 has 14 residues. V trimming: 4 bases; J trimming: 5 bases; junction bases outside the gene matches: 5. As DNA, the CDR3 is TGTGCCAGCAGCCGATTGACTAGCGGGGACGAGCAGTACTTC. Its protein product is CASSRLTSGDEQYF.

This chain links TRBV7-9 with TRBJ1-1; D perhaps matches TRBD1 (6 bases). V lost 6 bases, J lost 1 base, and 12 bases lay in between. CDR1 is SEHNR, CDR2 FQNEAQ, per germline (reference sequence). This CDR3 comprises 14 residues. CDR3 DNA: TGTGCCAGCAGAGGCCGGGGGCCGAACACTGAAGCTTTCTTT. It translates to CASRGRGPNTEAFF.

This clone has a single count. The rearrangement uses TRBV7-3 and TRBJ1-3; the match to TRBD1 covers 10 bases. Germline-derived CDR1 and CDR2 are SGHTA and FQGTGA. This CDR3 is 17 amino acids long. Trimming cost V 5 bases and J 4 bases; bases outside gene matches: 11. In DNA, the CDR3 is TGTGCCAGCAGCCCCCTTGGGACAGGGGATGGGGGAAACACCATATATTTT. Protein product: CASSPLGTGDGGNTIYF.

The CDR3 DNA reads TGTGCCGCCCGCCGGGCCCAAGGGACAGATACGCAGTATTTT. Protein: CAARRAQGTDTQYF. The chain couples TRBV6-1 to TRBJ2-3; no definite D call. Germline V lookup: CDR1 MNHNS, CDR2 SASEGT. The length of the CDR3 is 14 residues. With 11 bases removed from V and 3 bases from J, the gap between germline ends came to 18 bases.

The gene calls are TRBV14 and TRBJ1-4, with no clear D. Germline CDR1 and CDR2: SGHDN and FVKESK. Trimming stripped 4 bases from V and 8 bases from J, with 11 bases between. The CDR3 runs to 13 residues. This chain's CDR3 is CASSPLWEEKLFF. CDR3 DNA sequence: TGTGCCAGCAGCCCCCTATGGGAAGAAAAACTGTTTTTT.

The chain joins TRBV6-5 to TRBJ1-2, with TRBD1 matching 7 bases. CDR3 length equals 13 residues. Germline assignment: CDR1 MNHEY and CDR2 SVGAGI. V was pared by 6 bases and J by 2 bases, with 3 bases of the junction left unmatched. CDR3 DNA sequence: TGTGCCAGCAGAACGGGACAGAACTATGGCTACACCTTC. Protein sequence: CASRTGQNYGYTF.

This chain links TRBV11-2 with TRBJ1-1; tentatively, D is TRBD1 (6 bases). This CDR3 has 13 residues. Germline V gene data show CDR1 as SGHAT and CDR2 as FQNNGV. The ends were cut back, 4 bases at V and 5 bases at J, with 11 bases in the middle. CDR3: CASSSSGVTEAFF. The CDR3 nucleotides are TGTGCCAGCAGCTCATCAGGGGTGACTGAAGCTTTCTTT. Variable domain in full (rest from reference TRBV11-2 and TRBJ1-1): EAGVAQSPRYKIIEKRQSVAFWCNPISGHATLYWYQQILGQGPKLLIQFQNNGVVDDSQLPKDRFSAERLKGVDSTLKIQPAKLEDSAVYLCASSSSGVTEAFFGQGTRLTVV.

The chain combines TRBV5-1 with TRBJ2-1; perhaps TRBD1 as D (6 bases). The germline V and J ends were trimmed by 4 bases and 6 bases, with 23 bases remaining between them. The germline CDR1 and CDR2 sequences are SGHRS and YFSETQ. The length of the CDR3 is 17 residues. CDR3 bases: TGCGCCAGCAGCCCTAGGGGGTCTTCCACATGGCGCAATGAGCAGTTCTTC. Amino acid sequence: CASSPRGSSTWRNEQFF.

The genes are TRBV7-9 and TRBJ2-7, with unresolved D. This CDR3 spans 13 amino acids. Looked up from germline, CDR1 is SEHNR and CDR2 is FQNEAQ (reference sequence). V was pared by 7 bases and J by 1 base, with 11 bases between. CDR3 sequence (DNA): TGTGCCAGCACCACGAAAAGTTCCTACGAGCAGTACTTC. Residues: CASTTKSSYEQYF.

This clone was seen only once. The chain employs TRBV5-1 and TRBJ2-5; the match to TRBD1 covers 8 bases. The V gene's germline CDR1 is SGHRS and CDR2 YFSETQ. V shed 4 bases and J 3 bases; nucleotides not matched to a gene: 8. The CDR3 length is 15 residues. CDR3 DNA sequence: TGCGCCAGCAGCATAGGACAGGGAAGGAAAGAGACCCAGTACTTC. It codes for CASSIGQGRKETQYF. Together with reference TRBV5-1 and TRBJ2-5, the CDR3 gives the full variable domain: KAGVTQTPRYLIKTRGQQVTLSCSPISGHRSVSWYQQTPGQGLQFLFEYFSETQRNKGNFPGRFSGRQFSNSRSEMNVSTLELGDSALYLCASSIGQGRKETQYFGPGTRLLVL.

In this sample, this clone turned up a few times. This rearrangement joins TRBV29-1 to TRBJ2-3; TRBD2 matches 7 bases. This CDR3 comprises 13 residues. Trimming took 3 bases from V and 5 from J; bases not matched to a gene: 5. Germline assignment: CDR1 SQVTM and CDR2 ANQGSEA. DNA for the CDR3: TGCAGCGTTGAGACGGGAGGCGTAGATACGCAGTATTTT. Translation: CSVETGGVDTQYF.

This chain joins TRBV28 and TRBJ1-2; the D gene is possibly TRBD1 (5 bases). CDR3 length: 12 residues. Germline V gene sequence: CDR1 MDHEN, CDR2 SYDVKM. Trimming removed 6 bases at V and 8 bases at J, with 13 bases between. Written as DNA, the CDR3 is TGTGCCAGCAGCTTTGGGGCAGGAGGCTACACCTTC. Its protein is CASSFGAGGYTF.

This clone was detected once. This sequence joins TRBV7-9 and TRBJ2-1; 9 bases line up with TRBD1. The CDR3 spans 16 residues. The germline CDR1 and CDR2 sequences are SEHNR and FQNEAQ (reference sequence). V was clipped by 1 base and J by 1 base; unmatched bases: 2. CDR3 DNA: TGTGCCAGCAGCTTAGGGGGGACAGGGTCCTACAATGAGCAGTTCTTC. This sequence encodes CASSLGGTGSYNEQFF. Variable domain in full (rest from reference TRBV7-9 and TRBJ2-1): DTGVSQNPRHKITKRGQNVTFRCDPISEHNRLYWYRQTLGQGPEFLTYFQNEAQLEKSRLLSDRFSAERPKGSFSTLEIQRTEQGDSAMYLCASSLGGTGSYNEQFFGPGTRLTVL.

The chain recombines TRBV29-1 with TRBJ1-5; unclear D gene. V was cut by 4 bases and J by 4 bases, with 11 bases left in between. The CDR3 is 13 amino acids. Germline CDR1 reads SQVTM; CDR2 reads ANQGSEA. The CDR3 nucleotides read TGCAGCGTTGTGAAAGGTTTAAATCAGCCCCAGCATTTT. This encodes CSVVKGLNQPQHF.

This chain uses TRBV29-1 with TRBJ1-1; 9 bases are shared with TRBD1. The germline V gene encodes CDR1 SQVTM and CDR2 ANQGSEA. Unmatched junction bases numbered 3, after V lost 4 bases and J lost 0 bases. This CDR3 is built from 14 residues. The CDR3 sequence: CSVAGTGLNTEAFF. The CDR3 DNA follows: TGCAGCGTTGCCGGGACAGGGCTGAACACTGAAGCTTTCTTT.

The genes are TRBV7-9 and TRBJ2-2; 7 bases match TRBD2. From germline, CDR1 is SEHNR and CDR2 FQNEAQ (reference sequence). CDR3 length: 16 amino acids. After removal of 8 bases from V and 2 bases from J, the junction contained 11 bases not matched to a gene. The CDR3 sequence is CASGNRAGINTGELFF. In nucleotides, the CDR3 is TGTGCCAGCGGAAACCGAGCGGGAATAAACACCGGGGAGCTGTTTTTT.